Following are 2 T cell receptor beta chains from one sample sequenced in a study of blood T cell repertoires in COVID-19. The table came from immunoSEQ multiplex PCR; TCRdb's copy has only in-frame clones and leaves some out. The sample lists 350,000 to 400,000 clones; roughly 92% were seen once. The specimen was PBMCs or T cells enriched from blood (not recorded which). The receptors derive from a woman between 40 and 50 years old who had been exposed to COVID-19.

This clone has just one count. V is TRBV24-1 and J is TRBJ1-2, with D uncertain. Per the germline V gene, CDR1 is KGHDR and CDR2 is SFDVKD. The CDR3 is 14 residues long. Trimming shortened V by 4 bases and J by 1 base, and 9 bases separated the two germline ends. CDR3 sequence (DNA): TGTGCCACCAGTGACCCCGGGAGTAACTATGGCTACACCTTC. It specifies CATSDPGSNYGYTF.

CDR3 residues: CASSHRVETQYF. The CDR3 bases are TGTGCCAGCTCACACAGGGTCGAGACCCAGTACTTC. The chain recombines TRBV18 with TRBJ2-5; possibly TRBD1 for D (6 bases). The CDR3 extends over 12 amino acids. V was cut by 4 bases and J by 5 bases, with 8 bases left in between. Germline CDR1 reads KGHSH; CDR2 reads LQKENI.